This T cell receptor (beta chain) was identified during a study of OX40 agonist ivuxolimab in advanced cancers. Study context: The mean age was approximately 56 years, ranging from 23 to 79, with approximately 83% of participants male. Three partial responders included one hepatocellular carcinoma patient and two cutaneous melanoma patients. Findings and caveats of the study: In the 0.1 to 3.0 mg/kg range, CD4+ and CD8+ blood T cells had expanded clonally by week 6.

Germline-derived CDR1 and CDR2 are SGHDT and YYEEEE. The V segment lost 6 bases and the J segment 5 bases; nucleotides outside the gene matches: 7. The CDR3 spans 13 residues. In this sample, this clone turned up once. The antigen is not known. Data came from immunoSEQ multiplex PCR; TCRdb stores just in-frame clones and leaves some out. The sample records about 40,000 clones, about nine tenths being singletons. The specimen was CD4+ or CD8+ T cells sorted from blood, collected in a trial of the OX40 agonist ivuxolimab. This sequence joins TRBV5-6 and TRBJ1-1; 7 bases agree with TRBD1. The sequence was obtained from an adult with an advanced solid tumor such as melanoma, head and neck, liver or kidney cancer. CDR3 residues: CASKPRGGTEAFF. CDR3 nucleotide sequence: TGTGCCAGCAAACCCAGGGGGGGAACTGAAGCTTTCTTT.